One and the same sample provided the 29 T cell receptor beta chains below, sequenced in a study of CD8 T cells in Susac syndrome. When the RNA was reverse transcribed, random hexamers were used with an input of roughly 0.5 to 1 ug. TCRdb ran MiXCR on the immunoSEQ multiplex PCR reads and lists one entry per CDR3 protein. The sample includes more than 80,000 distinct CDR3 sequences, approximately 94% of them seen just once. The specimen was CD8+ T cells from PBMCs. These receptors were taken from a human donor with Susac syndrome.

As for this clonotype: One junction end does not reproduce the germline sequence, and a read error may be involved. This chain links TRBV6-2 or TRBV6-3 with TRBJ2-5; D is uncertain. The CDR3 extends over 12 amino acids. Germline V gene sequence: CDR1 MNHEY, CDR2 SVGEGT. The CDR3 is CASSYPEESQYF. CDR3 sequence (DNA): TGTGCCAGCAGTTACCCAGAAGAGAGCCAGTACTTC.

This rearrangement joins TRBV6-5 to TRBJ2-3; TRBD1 or TRBD2 may be the D gene (5 bases each). The CDR3 contains 15 residues. Trimming took off 1 base at V and 2 bases at J, with 10 bases between the two ends. Per the germline V gene, CDR1 is MNHEY and CDR2 is SVGAGI. The CDR3 DNA sequence: TGTGCCAGCAGTTACTGGGGACGTGACACAGATACGCAGTATTTT. This encodes CASSYWGRDTDTQYF.

Here the CDR3 reads CASSLSPKGSDTGELFF. The CDR3, as DNA: TGTGCCAGCAGCTTATCCCCCAAGGGATCCGACACCGGGGAGCTGTTTTTT. The chain recombines TRBV7-2 with TRBJ2-2; D ambiguous. The CDR3 runs to 17 residues. From germline, CDR1 is SGHTA and CDR2 FQGNSA. V lost 2 bases to trimming and J lost 3 bases, with 16 bases between them.

The rearrangement joins TRBV5-1 to TRBJ1-1, with TRBD1 matching 10 bases. Germline V gene sequence: CDR1 SGHRS, CDR2 YFSETQ. V gave up 4 bases and J gave up 0 bases; unmatched junction bases: 15. This CDR3 region has 19 residues. CDR3 sequence reads: CASSGTGETPNPMNTEAFF. Here the CDR3 DNA reads TGCGCCAGCAGCGGGACAGGGGAAACCCCTAACCCGATGAACACTGAAGCTTTCTTT. The complete variable domain, with remaining parts taken from reference TRBV5-1 and TRBJ1-1, reads KAGVTQTPRYLIKTRGQQVTLSCSPISGHRSVSWYQQTPGQGLQFLFEYFSETQRNKGNFPGRFSGRQFSNSRSEMNVSTLELGDSALYLCASSGTGETPNPMNTEAFFGQGTRLTVV.

The chain uses TRBV2 and TRBJ2-5; 9 bases line up with TRBD2. The CDR3 has 16 amino acids. Germline CDR1 reads SNHLY; CDR2 reads FYNNEI. V dropped 7 bases and J dropped 9; count of bases not matched to a gene: 18. The CDR3 here is CASTSETKRGAGAQYF. The CDR3 DNA reads TGTGCCAGCACTTCTGAGACTAAGCGGGGGGCCGGGGCCCAGTACTTC.

The genes are TRBV7-9 and TRBJ2-3; D not certain. This CDR3 region has 14 residues. V was shortened by 5 bases and J by 0 bases, with 9 bases between the two germline ends. Per the germline V gene, CDR1 is SEHNR and CDR2 is FQNEAQ (reference sequence). CDR3 sequence: CASSPSFSTDTQYF. The CDR3 DNA follows: TGTGCCAGCAGCCCGAGCTTTAGCACAGATACGCAGTATTTT.

The gene calls are TRBV6-4 and TRBJ2-4; D call uncertain. Germline values: CDR1 MRHNA, CDR2 SNTAGT. The CDR3 loop spans 19 amino acids. The ends were cut back, 2 bases at V and 0 bases at J, with 20 bases in the middle. This CDR3 reads CASSDVLAALPLAKNIQYF. CDR3 nucleotide sequence: TGTGCCAGCAGTGACGTTTTGGCAGCGCTGCCTCTAGCCAAAAACATTCAGTACTTC.

DNA for the CDR3: TGTGCCAGCAGTGATGGCGGGGCTGTACAGGAGACCCAGTACTTC. It encodes CASSDGGAVQETQYF. The chain carries TRBV2 and TRBJ2-5, with TRBD2 as a possible D gene (6 bases). This CDR3 spans 15 amino acids. CDR1 is SNHLY, CDR2 FYNNEI, per germline. V dropped 3 bases and J dropped 5 bases, with 16 bases sitting between them.

The chain combines TRBV12-3 or TRBV12-4 with TRBJ2-6; D might be TRBD1 or TRBD2, each matching 5 bases. The V gene lost 4 bases and the J gene lost 2 bases, with 15 bases spanning the gap. CDR3 length: 17 amino acids. CDR3 nucleotide sequence: TGTGCCAGCAGTTCGCCCTCCTTGGGGGCTGGGGCCAACGTCCTGACTTTC. As protein: CASSSPSLGAGANVLTF.

The DNA for the CDR3 is TGCAGCGCACAGGGGACAGGGACGTCTGAAGCTTTCTTT. Translated: CSAQGTGTSEAFF. V and J are TRBV29-1 and TRBJ1-1; 9 bases agree with TRBD1. Germline CDR1 SQVTM, CDR2 ANQGSEA. The V segment lost 7 bases and the J segment 6 bases; nucleotides outside the gene matches: 9. The CDR3 loop spans 13 amino acids.

The chain recombines TRBV20-1 with TRBJ2-7; 14 nucleotides align to TRBD2. The CDR3 is 16 amino acids. CDR1 DFQATT and CDR2 SNEGSKA come from the germline V gene (reference sequence). The V and J ends lost 6 bases and 5 bases, in that order; junction bases with no gene match: 12. The DNA of the CDR3 is TGCAGTGCGCTCCGGACTAGCGGGGGGACCTGGAACGAGCAGTACTTC. This translates into CSALRTSGGTWNEQYF.

The V call is TRBV28, the J call TRBJ2-3; 7 bases match TRBD2. CDR3 length equals 15 residues. Germline CDR1 and CDR2: MDHEN and SYDVKM. J gave up 4 bases and V 4 bases, and 8 bases lay outside the gene matches. Here the CDR3 DNA reads TGTGCCAGCAGTTGGCCGGGGGGTGGGGCAGATACGCAGTATTTT. Translation: CASSWPGGGADTQYF. Combining the CDR3 with reference TRBV28 and TRBJ2-3 gives the whole variable domain DVKVTQSSRYLVKRTGEKVFLECVQDMDHENMFWYRQDPGLGLRLIYFSYDVKMKEKGDIPEGYSVSREKKERFSLILESASTNQTSMYLCASSWPGGGADTQYFGPGTRLTVL.

The chain combines TRBV9 with TRBJ1-2, with D hard to call. The CDR3 is 11 residues long. The V end was cut by 3 bases, the J end by 7 bases, with 7 bases between. The germline gives CDR1 SGDLS, CDR2 YYNGEE. The CDR3 coding sequence is TGTGCCAGCAGCGGAACGCCTGGCTACACCTTC. Protein product: CASSGTPGYTF.

The rearrangement links TRBV11-2 to TRBJ1-2; D is perhaps TRBD1 (5 bases). CDR1 and CDR2 (germline): SGHAT, FQNNGV. The CDR3 sequence is 16 residues long. V was cut by 1 base and J by 4 bases, with 16 bases left in between. CDR3 nucleotides: TGTGCCAGCAGCTTAGGAGGGGCAGCCCACGCCTATGGCTACACCTTC. This codes for CASSLGGAAHAYGYTF.

This clonotype has just a few counts. The chain joins TRBV7-3 to TRBJ2-7; tentative D call: TRBD1 (5 bases). The germline CDR1 and CDR2 sequences are SGHTA and FQGTGA. The CDR3 runs 13 residues. V lost 1 base and J 5 bases, leaving 9 bases between the germline ends. CDR3 region: CASSLKVRDEQYF. The DNA for the CDR3 is TGTGCCAGCAGCTTAAAGGTCAGGGACGAGCAGTACTTC. The variable domain in full, completed from reference TRBV7-3 and TRBJ2-7, reads GAGVSQTPSNKVTEKGKYVELRCDPISGHTALYWYRQSLGQGPEFLIYFQGTGAADDSGLPNDRFFAVRPEGSVSTLKIQRTERGDSAVYLCASSLKVRDEQYFGPGTRLTVT.

V usage is TRBV15 and J usage is TRBJ2-5; D not certain. Germline CDR1 reads LNHNV; CDR2 reads YYDKDF (reference sequence). Trimming stripped 5 bases from V and 4 bases from J, with 17 bases between. The length of the CDR3 is 15 residues. The chain's CDR3 is CATSSDGQRGETQYF. The CDR3 DNA follows: TGTGCCACCAGCTCAGATGGTCAAAGAGGAGAGACCCAGTACTTC.

The gene calls are TRBV7-9 and TRBJ2-4; D uncertain. The length of the CDR3 is 13 residues. Per germline, CDR1 SEHNR and CDR2 FQNEAQ (reference sequence). Trimming stripped 2 bases from V and 8 bases from J, with 10 bases between. The CDR3 DNA follows: TGTGCCAGCAGCTTACAGTCCCAGGACATTCAGTACTTC. It specifies CASSLQSQDIQYF.

The chain links TRBV9 to TRBJ2-4, with D maybe TRBD2 (6 bases). This CDR3 contains 14 residues. Deletions cut 0 bases from V and 6 bases from J, with 10 bases between. The germline gives CDR1 SGDLS, CDR2 YYNGEE. The CDR3 nucleotides are TGTGCCAGCAGCGTAGATCAACTAGCAAACATTCAGTACTTC. Translated, it gives CASSVDQLANIQYF.

Here the CDR3 DNA reads TGTGCCAGTAGTTTGGGGACCTATGGCTACACCTTC. It yields the protein CASSLGTYGYTF. The chain carries TRBV19 and TRBJ1-2; D possibly corresponds to TRBD1 (5 bases). From germline, CDR1 is LNHDA and CDR2 SQIVND (reference sequence). Trimming removed 5 bases from V and 4 bases from J, with 8 bases in between. CDR3 length: 12 amino acids.

The rearrangement uses TRBV9 and TRBJ2-7; D may be TRBD1 (6 bases). Germline V CDR1 and CDR2: SGDLS, YYNGEE. The V end was cut by 0 bases, the J end by 3 bases, with 10 bases between. This CDR3 comprises 14 residues. The CDR3 coding sequence is TGTGCCAGCAGCGTAGGTAACAGGGACTACGAGCAGTACTTC. It specifies CASSVGNRDYEQYF.

The rearrangement joins TRBV7-6 to TRBJ1-5; possibly TRBD1 for D (5 bases). This CDR3 contains 14 residues. The V gene lost 5 bases and the J gene lost 1 base, with 9 bases spanning the gap. Germline CDR1 SGHVS, CDR2 FNYEAQ. This chain's CDR3 is CASSTRESNQPQHF. CDR3 bases: TGTGCCAGCAGCACCAGGGAAAGCAATCAGCCCCAGCATTTT.

V usage is TRBV20-1 and J usage is TRBJ2-2; D remains ambiguous. The CDR3 has 15 amino acids. The germline V gene encodes CDR1 DFQATT and CDR2 SNEGSKA (reference sequence). The V and J ends lost 0 bases and 4 bases respectively, with 12 bases between them. The CDR3 reads CSARDYRVSTGELFF. The CDR3 region has the DNA TGCAGTGCTAGAGATTATAGGGTCAGCACCGGGGAGCTGTTTTTT.

The chain links TRBV6-5 to TRBJ2-1; TRBD1 matches 9 bases. The V gene's germline CDR1 is MNHEY and CDR2 SVGAGI. This CDR3 is 15 amino acids long. V lost 5 bases and J lost 6; bases outside the gene matches: 8. CDR3 nucleotides: TGTGCCAGCAGTATAGACAGGGGGTGGGTCAATGAGCAGTTCTTC. Translation gives CASSIDRGWVNEQFF.

The chain joins TRBV9 to TRBJ1-2; D call uncertain. Germline values: CDR1 SGDLS, CDR2 YYNGEE. The CDR3 is made up of 14 amino acids. V lost 3 bases, J lost 1 base, and 10 bases lay in between. For the CDR3, the DNA is TGTGCCAGCAGCGACCAGACCGATAACTATGGCTACACCTTC. It is translated as CASSDQTDNYGYTF.

V is TRBV3-1 and J is TRBJ1-1, with 8 bases aligning to TRBD1. CDR1 is LGHDT and CDR2 is YNNKEL in the germline V gene (reference sequence). After removal of 2 bases from V and 6 bases from J, the junction contained 8 bases not matched to a gene. The CDR3 is 15 amino acids. The CDR3 protein is CASSQSPLDRAEAFF. CDR3 nucleotide sequence: TGTGCCAGCAGCCAATCGCCCCTGGACAGGGCTGAAGCTTTCTTT.

This chain connects TRBV13 to TRBJ2-7; 8 bases are a match to TRBD1. CDR1 and CDR2 (germline): PRHDT, FYEKMQ (reference sequence). The V and J ends lost 5 bases and 2 bases, in that order; junction bases with no gene match: 8. This CDR3 contains 15 residues. CDR3 sequence: CASSLRGLGTYEQYF. CDR3 bases: TGTGCCAGCAGCCTCAGGGGGCTGGGGACCTACGAGCAGTACTTC.

The chain couples TRBV7-9 to TRBJ1-2, with a possible D match to TRBD1 (6 bases). Trimming shortened V by 5 bases and J by 3 bases, and 13 bases separated the two germline ends. This CDR3 comprises 14 residues. Per germline, CDR1 SEHNR and CDR2 FQNEAQ (reference sequence). The CDR3 DNA reads as TGTGCCAGCAGCCCAACAGGGAATGACTATGGCTACACCTTC. Its protein product is CASSPTGNDYGYTF.

The chain links TRBV29-1 to TRBJ1-2, with D perhaps matching TRBD1 (6 bases). The germline gives CDR1 SQVTM, CDR2 ANQGSEA. This CDR3 has 13 amino acids. Trimming left V 7 bases short and J 6 bases short, with 18 bases between. The CDR3 bases are TGCAGCGCGACAGGCCGTACCCGAAATGGCTACACCTTC. This sequence encodes CSATGRTRNGYTF.

This clonotype was observed a single time. This chain links TRBV20-1 with TRBJ2-1, with 7 bases matching TRBD1. This CDR3 region has 14 residues. The V segment lost 1 base and the J segment 2 bases; nucleotides outside the gene matches: 2. CDR1 is DFQATT and CDR2 is SNEGSKA in the germline V gene (reference sequence). The CDR3 region is CSARGDRTYNEQFF. DNA of the CDR3: TGCAGTGCTAGAGGGGACAGAACCTACAATGAGCAGTTCTTC.